The 21 T cell receptor beta chains below come from one sample, sequenced in a study of prognosis after radiotherapy for stage I lung cancer. CDR3 of TCR beta was amplified from genomic DNA via a two-round multiplex PCR. Primers were specific to each TRBV and TRBJ gene in first-round PCR. In TCRdb, the multiplex PCR reads were re-called with MiXCR into one record per CDR3 protein. The sample holds 12,000 to 15,000 distinct CDR3 sequences, 50% seen once. The specimen comprised PBMCs, sampled before or after stereotactic body radiation therapy (not recorded which). These receptors were taken from a donor over 45 with non-small cell lung cancer.

This clonotype is medium-sized (0.01 to 0.1%). The chain joins TRBV11-2 to TRBJ2-1, with 9 nucleotides matching TRBD1. CDR3 length: 14 amino acids. Germline V lookup: CDR1 SGHAT, CDR2 FQNNGV. The V gene end was trimmed by 5 bases and the J gene end by 4 bases; junction bases not matched to a gene: 3. CDR3 residues: CASSRDRDYNEQFF. Written as DNA, the CDR3 is TGTGCCAGCAGCCGGGACAGGGATTACAATGAGCAGTTCTTC.

The chain links TRBV7-3 to TRBJ2-7, with 8 bases that match TRBD2. The V segment lost 5 bases and the J segment 4 bases; nucleotides outside the gene matches: 16. CDR1 and CDR2 from the germline V gene are SGHTA and FQGTGA. This CDR3 is 17 amino acids long. For the CDR3, the DNA is TGTGCCAGCAGCCCTACGGGGGGGTCTAGCGGTAGTTACGAGCAGTACTTC. Translated, it gives CASSPTGGSSGSYEQYF.

This clonotype occurred a few times. CDR3 loop: CASSLSSGIGIGELFF. CDR3 sequence (DNA): TGCGCCAGCAGCTTATCTAGCGGGATTGGTATCGGGGAGCTGTTTTTT. The chain is built from TRBV5-1 and TRBJ2-2; 9 bases are a match to TRBD2. The CDR3 covers 16 residues. CDR1 and CDR2 (germline): SGHRS, YFSETQ. The ends lost 2 bases at V and 7 bases at J; junction bases unmatched: 9.

The chain recombines TRBV4-3 with TRBJ2-5, with TRBD1 identical over 8 bases. The V segment lost 8 bases and the J segment 0 bases; nucleotides outside the gene matches: 17. Per germline, CDR1 LGHNA and CDR2 YSLEER. The CDR3 length is 18 residues. The CDR3 DNA reads as TGCGCCAGCGCCGAGGGGGGCAGGGGGCCTCTGTACCAAGAGACCCAGTACTTC. Encoded protein: CASAEGGRGPLYQETQYF.

For the CDR3, the DNA is TGTGCCAGCAGTGATGAGGGGCTCAGTGGGACCCAGTACTTC. Amino acids: CASSDEGLSGTQYF. The chain links TRBV6-1 to TRBJ2-5; D tentatively fits TRBD1 or TRBD2 (5 bases each). Germline assignment: CDR1 MNHNS and CDR2 SASEGT. The CDR3 is 14 amino acids. Deletions cut 3 bases from V and 7 bases from J, with 15 bases between.

This clonotype was observed a handful of times. This may be a read error: a much more frequent sequence differs by one nucleotide. This chain uses TRBV24-1 with TRBJ1-1; tentatively, D is TRBD1 (6 bases). CDR1 KGHDR and CDR2 SFDVKD come from the germline V gene. The CDR3 has 11 amino acids. This CDR3 is CAASAQGKAFF. The CDR3 DNA sequence: TGTGCCGCCAGTGCACAGGGTAAAGCTTTCTTT.

By sample share, this clonotype is medium-sized. The gene calls are TRBV6-1 and TRBJ1-2, with D unclear. V was cut by 2 bases and J by 4 bases, with 8 bases left in between. CDR1 and CDR2 from the germline V gene are MNHNS and SASEGT. The CDR3 spans 13 residues. The CDR3, as DNA: TGTGCCAGCAGTGAATCTACGAGCTATGGCTACACCTTC. It specifies CASSESTSYGYTF.

By sample fraction, this clonotype is medium-sized. J is TRBJ1-5 and V is TRBV6-1, with 8 positions matching TRBD1. There are 13 residues in the CDR3. Germline loops: CDR1 MNHNS, CDR2 SASEGT. J lost 7 bases, V lost 5 bases, and 4 bases had no gene match. The CDR3 DNA follows: TGTGCCAGCAGTCGGACAGGGTTACAGCCCCAGCATTTT. It specifies CASSRTGLQPQHF.

This rearrangement joins TRBV9 to TRBJ2-7, with 13 bases matching TRBD2. This CDR3 comprises 17 residues. Germline CDR1 SGDLS, CDR2 YYNGEE. J lost 6 bases, V lost 0 bases, and 9 bases had no gene match. CDR3 sequence: CASSVGRTSGGVAEQYF. The CDR3 nucleotides are TGTGCCAGCAGCGTAGGAAGGACTAGCGGGGGTGTGGCCGAGCAGTACTTC.

This clonotype was recorded many times. The chain recombines TRBV30 with TRBJ1-4; weak D call: TRBD1 (6 bases). Germline loops: CDR1 GTSNPN, CDR2 SVGIG (reference sequence). The V gene lost 4 bases and the J gene lost 3 bases, with 12 bases spanning the gap. CDR3 size: 14 residues. The CDR3 here is CAWKPGHSNEKLFF. CDR3 DNA: TGTGCCTGGAAGCCGGGACACTCTAATGAAAAACTGTTTTTT.

A note on this clonotype: A much larger clone lies one base from this, so it may be a read error. The V and J genes are TRBV29-1 and TRBJ2-3, with a tentative D call TRBD1 (5 bases). Deletions cut 4 bases from V and 6 bases from J, with 11 bases between. Germline V gene lookup returns CDR1 SQVTM and CDR2 ANQGSEA. The CDR3 is 12 residues long. The CDR3 loop reads CSVGQGWDTQYF. The CDR3 DNA is TGCAGCGTTGGGCAGGGTTGGGATACGCAGTATTTT.

Note on this clonotype: This clone may be a read error of a much larger clone one base away. CDR3 DNA sequence: TGTGCCAGCAGACAAGGGGCGGGGGGGCAAGAGACCAAGTACTTC. Protein: CASRQGAGGQETKYF. The genes are TRBV2 and TRBJ2-5; 9 bases match TRBD2. Germline V gives CDR1 SNHLY, CDR2 FYNNEI. The CDR3 is 15 amino acids.

This clonotype has only a few counts. V and J are TRBV27 and TRBJ2-7; a possible D gene is TRBD1 (6 bases). With 2 bases removed from V and 2 bases from J, the gap between germline ends came to 10 bases. The CDR3 spans 14 residues. Germline CDR1 is MNHEY and CDR2 is SMNVEV (reference sequence). The CDR3 DNA reads as TGTGCCAGCAGTTTAGGGACAAGAACCTACGAGCAGTACTTC. It yields the protein CASSLGTRTYEQYF.

This clonotype was seen at least ten times. This chain joins TRBV7-9 and TRBJ2-7, with 8 nucleotides matching TRBD1. V trimming: 6 bases; J trimming: 5 bases; junction bases outside the gene matches: 9. The CDR3 has 14 amino acids. Germline V CDR1 and CDR2: SEHNR, FQNEAQ (reference sequence). This CDR3 is CASRPDRAHNEQYF. The CDR3, as DNA: TGTGCCAGCAGACCGGACAGGGCACACAACGAGCAGTACTTC. Supplemented by reference TRBV7-9 and TRBJ2-7, the full variable domain reads DTGVSQNPRHKITKRGQNVTFRCDPISEHNRLYWYRQTLGQGPEFLTYFQNEAQLEKSRLLSDRFSAERPKGSFSTLEIQRTEQGDSAMYLCASRPDRAHNEQYFGPGTRLTVT.

By share, this clonotype ranks as medium-sized. The CDR3 DNA sequence: TGCAGCGTTGTAGGGACAGTAGAGGGCTACACCTTC. Translation gives CSVVGTVEGYTF. This rearrangement joins TRBV29-1 to TRBJ1-2, with 7 positions matching TRBD1. With 4 bases clipped from V and 8 bases from J, the junction kept 7 bases outside the gene matches. There are 12 residues in the CDR3. Germline loops: CDR1 SQVTM, CDR2 ANQGSEA. Together with reference TRBV29-1 and TRBJ1-2, the CDR3 gives the full variable domain: SAVISQKPSRDICQRGTSLTIQCQVDSQVTMMFWYRQQPGQSLTLIATANQGSEATYESGFVIDKFPISRPNLTFSTLTVSNMSPEDSSIYLCSVVGTVEGYTFGSGTRLTVV.

This clonotype was found many times. This chain connects TRBV18 to TRBJ1-2; possibly TRBD1 for D (6 bases). The CDR3 totals 14 residues. Germline V CDR1 and CDR2: KGHSH, LQKENI. The V gene lost 6 bases and the J gene lost 8 bases, with 19 bases spanning the gap. In nucleotides, the CDR3 is TGTGCCAGCTCGCCCTCAGAGGGGGTTGGCGGCTACACCTTC. Amino acids: CASSPSEGVGGYTF.

This clonotype was counted only a few times. At one of its ends the junction is not consistent with the germline gene, which may arise from a read error. The chain recombines TRBV2 with TRBJ1-5, with 8 bases matching TRBD1. The germline CDR1 and CDR2 sequences are SNHLY and FYNNEI. This CDR3 region has 17 residues. The CDR3 coding sequence is TGTGCCAGCAGGACCGCAGGACAGGGAAATAGCAATCAGCCCCAGCGTTTT. Translating it yields CASRTAGQGNSNQPQRF.

The chain is built from TRBV11-1 and TRBJ2-5, with TRBD1 matching 12 bases. CDR1 is SGHAT, CDR2 FQDESV, per germline (reference sequence). V was pared by 2 bases and J by 5 bases, with 12 bases of the junction left unmatched. The CDR3 sequence is 18 residues long. CDR3 amino acids: CASSLTSGTGGCRETQYF. CDR3 nucleotides: TGTGCCAGCAGCTTAACATCTGGGACAGGGGGCTGTCGGGAGACCCAGTACTTC. The whole variable domain, filled in from reference TRBV11-1 and TRBJ2-5, reads EAEVAQSPRYKITEKSQAVAFWCDPISGHATLYWYRQILGQGPELLVQFQDESVVDDSQLPKDRFSAERLKGVDSTLKIQPAELGDSAMYLCASSLTSGTGGCRETQYFGPGTRLLVL.

This clonotype was observed at least ten times. This CDR3 is CASSAQGKHEQYF. The CDR3 nucleotides read TGTGCCAGCAGCGCGCAGGGGAAGCACGAGCAGTACTTC. The chain links TRBV14 to TRBJ2-7; the D gene is possibly TRBD1 (6 bases). Germline-derived CDR1 and CDR2 are SGHDN and FVKESK. The CDR3 is 13 amino acids. Trimming stripped 5 bases from V and 5 bases from J, with 13 bases between.

This clonotype counts as medium-sized. The genes are TRBV6-1 and TRBJ1-2; possible D gene TRBD1, 6 bases. Trimming took off 2 bases at V and 3 bases at J, with 13 bases between the two ends. Germline assignment: CDR1 MNHNS and CDR2 SASEGT. CDR3 length: 15 residues. The CDR3 DNA is TGTGCCAGCAGTGAACATGCAGGGGTTGACTATGGCTACACCTTC. As protein: CASSEHAGVDYGYTF.

Details on this clonotype: A junction boundary mismatches the germline segment, possibly from a read error. The rearrangement uses TRBV24-1 and TRBJ2-3; tentative D call: TRBD1 (6 bases). Per germline, CDR1 KGHDR and CDR2 SFDVKD. There are 13 residues in the CDR3. This chain's CDR3 is CVTGWTVKDTQYF. Written as DNA, the CDR3 is TGTGTCACCGGGTGGACAGTTAAAGATACGCAGTATTTT.